One and the same sample provided the 5 T cell receptor beta chains below, sequenced in a study of cytomegalovirus exposure and HLA in healthy donors. In the PCR, 60 Vbeta and 13 Jbeta primers were used. Libraries were prepared by immunoSEQ multiplex PCR; TCRdb keeps only in-frame clonotypes and omits some of them. Of over 90,000 clones detected, 75% to 85% appear once; the ten largest clones hold around 10%. The sample comprised PBMCs. All receptors derive from a young woman in good health and CMV-seropositive.

The rearrangement uses TRBV10-3 and TRBJ2-5; 9 positions match TRBD2. Germline values: CDR1 ENHRY, CDR2 SYGVKD. This CDR3 is 14 amino acids long. J was trimmed by 5 bases and V by 5 bases; bases with no gene match: 6. This chain's CDR3 is CAISSSGDWETQYF. CDR3 coding DNA: TGTGCCATCAGTTCTAGCGGGGATTGGGAGACCCAGTACTTC.

V usage is TRBV4-3 and J usage is TRBJ1-1; D is uncertain. Germline CDR1 LGHNA, CDR2 YSLEER. There are 15 residues in the CDR3. Trimming removed 4 bases at V and 0 bases at J, with 12 bases between. The CDR3 loop is CASSPLLVMNTEAFF. The CDR3 region has the DNA TGCGCCAGCAGCCCCCTACTGGTGATGAACACTGAAGCTTTCTTT.

V gene TRBV6-1 combines with J gene TRBJ1-4; D ambiguous. V lost 7 bases and J 0 bases, leaving 12 bases between the germline ends. Germline V lookup: CDR1 MNHNS, CDR2 SASEGT. There are 15 residues in the CDR3. CDR3 region: CASTPGPATNEKLFF. CDR3 in DNA: TGTGCCAGCACTCCCGGTCCTGCAACTAATGAAAAACTGTTTTTT.

The V gene is TRBV2, the J gene TRBJ1-2; no firm D call. CDR3 size: 13 residues. V was clipped by 5 bases and J by 0 bases, with 7 bases between them. Germline V gives CDR1 SNHLY, CDR2 FYNNEI. CDR3 amino acids: CASSRTANYGYTF. The CDR3 DNA reads TGTGCCAGCAGTAGGACTGCTAACTATGGCTACACCTTC.

This rearrangement joins TRBV19 to TRBJ2-3; TRBD2 is a possible D gene (6 bases). CDR3 length: 14 amino acids. V lost 3 bases and J 4 bases, leaving 11 bases between the germline ends. The germline CDR1 and CDR2 sequences are LNHDA and SQIVND (reference sequence). The CDR3 DNA reads TGTGCCAGTAGTATTTGGGGGGACCCAGATACGCAGTATTTT. Encoded protein: CASSIWGDPDTQYF.